In its sample, the clone carrying this T cell receptor beta chain was seen a few times. The protocol was immunoSEQ multiplex PCR, while the TCRdb copy is restricted to in-frame clones and leaves out a portion. Among about 26,000 clones listed, about 86% were seen once. The data stem from a study of PD-L1 blockade in urothelial cancer. Across the whole study: A median of 141,255 T cells was found in the blood samples.

The sequence was collected from a man aged 55 to 69 with urothelial cancer. The sequencing here drew on PBMCs, taken around atezolizumab (anti-PD-L1) treatment.

The CDR3 coding sequence is TGTGCCAGCTCACTTCTCGGACTGGGGAGAGAGCAGTACTTC. This encodes CASSLLGLGREQYF. The genes are TRBV18 and TRBJ2-7, with D tentatively TRBD2 (5 bases). The germline CDR1 and CDR2 sequences are KGHSH and LQKENI. Trimming pared 4 bases from V and 7 bases from J, leaving 17 bases between. The CDR3 covers 14 residues.